This TCR beta chain stems from a study of read filtering for tumor transcriptome and immune sequencing. Across the whole study: Among patients, around 18 were male and 15 or so female, aged roughly 40 to 90 (mean around 68).

Every patient had bone marrow sampled while the disease was active. This clonotype was observed a few times. Its specificity is not known. Just one base apart from a much larger clone, this may be a read error. Study-wide results and caveats: Single-read clonotypes: roughly 82% of IR-seq clonotypes (roughly 4% of reads), about 70% of RNA-seq clonotypes (44.6% of reads). The sorted CD138-negative fraction was a mixed bone marrow immune population, not purified T cells.

The CDR3 sequence is 14 residues long. Germline V gives CDR1 SEHNR, CDR2 FQNEAQ (reference sequence). Molecular barcoded adaptors covering alpha/delta and beta/gamma chains were used on roughly 400 ng RNA. TCRdb re-derived calls from the reads in MiXCR, one entry per CDR3 protein. The data hold 20,000 to 25,000 distinct CDR3 sequences, with roughly 13% observed a single time. The V call is TRBV7-9, the J call TRBJ1-4, with D uncertain. Source material: a population of CD138-negative cells sorted from bone marrow. The TCR originated in a donor aged 40 or over with multiple myeloma. The CDR3 here is CASSLADRGEKRFF. Here the CDR3 DNA reads TGTGCCAGCAGCTTAGCTGACCGGGGTGAAAAACGGTTTTTT. The full variable domain, with the rest looked up from reference TRBV7-9 and TRBJ1-4, is DTGVSQNPRHKITKRGQNVTFRCDPISEHNRLYWYRQTLGQGPEFLTYFQNEAQLEKSRLLSDRFSAERPKGSFSTLEIQRTEQGDSAMYLCASSLADRGEKRFFGSGTQLSVL.